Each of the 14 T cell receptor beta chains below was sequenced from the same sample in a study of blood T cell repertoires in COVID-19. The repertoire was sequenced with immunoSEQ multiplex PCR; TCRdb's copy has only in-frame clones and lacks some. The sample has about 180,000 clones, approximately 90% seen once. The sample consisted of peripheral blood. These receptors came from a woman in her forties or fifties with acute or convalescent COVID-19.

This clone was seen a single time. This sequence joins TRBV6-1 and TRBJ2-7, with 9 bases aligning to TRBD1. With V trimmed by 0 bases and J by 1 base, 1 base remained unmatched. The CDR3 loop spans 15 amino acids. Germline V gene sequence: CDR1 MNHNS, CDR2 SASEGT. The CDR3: CASSEAGTGSYEQYF. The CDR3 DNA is TGTGCCAGCAGTGAAGCCGGGACAGGGTCCTACGAGCAGTACTTC.

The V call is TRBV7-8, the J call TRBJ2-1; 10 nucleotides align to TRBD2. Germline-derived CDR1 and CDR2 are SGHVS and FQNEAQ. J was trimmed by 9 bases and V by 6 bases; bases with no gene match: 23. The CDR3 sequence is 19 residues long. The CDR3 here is CASSYSSGGHSTKNSEQFF. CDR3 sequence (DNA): TGTGCCAGCAGTTATTCTAGCGGGGGCCACTCTACGAAAAACAGTGAGCAGTTCTTC.

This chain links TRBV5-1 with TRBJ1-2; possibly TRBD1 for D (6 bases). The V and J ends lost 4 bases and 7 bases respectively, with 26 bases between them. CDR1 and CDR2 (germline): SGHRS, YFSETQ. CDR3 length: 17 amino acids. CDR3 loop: CASSVTGMSSPAGGYTF. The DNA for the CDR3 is TGCGCCAGCAGCGTGACAGGCATGTCTTCCCCCGCGGGTGGCTACACCTTC.

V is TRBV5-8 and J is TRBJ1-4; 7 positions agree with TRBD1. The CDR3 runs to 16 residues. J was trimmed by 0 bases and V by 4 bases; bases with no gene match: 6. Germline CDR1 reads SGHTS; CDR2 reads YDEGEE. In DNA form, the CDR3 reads TGTGCCAGCAGCCGAACAGGGGACCCAACTAATGAAAAACTGTTTTTT. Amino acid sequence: CASSRTGDPTNEKLFF.

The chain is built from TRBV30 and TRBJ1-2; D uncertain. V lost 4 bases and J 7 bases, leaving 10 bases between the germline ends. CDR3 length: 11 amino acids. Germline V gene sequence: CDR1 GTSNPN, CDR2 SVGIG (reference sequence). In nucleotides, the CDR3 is TGTGCCTGGATGAAGCGGGGTGGCTACACCTTC. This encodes CAWMKRGGYTF.

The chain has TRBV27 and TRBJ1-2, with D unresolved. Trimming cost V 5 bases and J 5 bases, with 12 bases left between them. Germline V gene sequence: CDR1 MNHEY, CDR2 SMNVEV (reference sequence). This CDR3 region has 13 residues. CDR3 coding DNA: TGTGCCAGCAGTCCCCGGGAGAATTATGGCTACACCTTC. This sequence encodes CASSPRENYGYTF.

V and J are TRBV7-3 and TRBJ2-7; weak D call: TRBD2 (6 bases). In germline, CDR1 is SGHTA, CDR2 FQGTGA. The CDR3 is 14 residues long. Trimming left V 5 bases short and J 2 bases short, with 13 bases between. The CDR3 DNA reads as TGTGCCAGCAGCCCGGACGGACTACCCTACGAGCAGTACTTC. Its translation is CASSPDGLPYEQYF.

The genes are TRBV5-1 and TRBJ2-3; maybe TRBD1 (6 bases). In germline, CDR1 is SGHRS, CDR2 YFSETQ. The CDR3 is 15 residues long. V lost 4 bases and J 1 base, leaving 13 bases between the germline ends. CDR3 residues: CASSKQGEGTDTQYF. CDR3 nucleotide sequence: TGCGCCAGCAGCAAACAGGGTGAGGGCACAGATACGCAGTATTTT.

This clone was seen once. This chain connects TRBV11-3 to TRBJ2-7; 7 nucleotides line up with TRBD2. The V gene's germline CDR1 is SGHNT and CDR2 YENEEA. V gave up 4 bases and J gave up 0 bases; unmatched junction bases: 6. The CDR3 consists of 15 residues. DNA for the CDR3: TGTGCCAGCAGCTCTTACACTAGCGTCTCCTACGAGCAGTACTTC. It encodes CASSSYTSVSYEQYF.

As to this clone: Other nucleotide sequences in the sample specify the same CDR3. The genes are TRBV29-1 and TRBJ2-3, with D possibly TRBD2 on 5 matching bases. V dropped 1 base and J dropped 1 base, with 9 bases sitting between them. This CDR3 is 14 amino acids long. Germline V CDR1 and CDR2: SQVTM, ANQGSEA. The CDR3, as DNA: TGCAGCGTTGAAGGAGGGAGAGGCACAGATACGCAGTATTTT. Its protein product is CSVEGGRGTDTQYF.

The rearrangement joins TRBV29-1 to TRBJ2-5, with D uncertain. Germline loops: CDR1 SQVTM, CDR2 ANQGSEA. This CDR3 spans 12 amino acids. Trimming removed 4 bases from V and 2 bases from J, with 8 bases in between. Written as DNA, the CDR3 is TGCAGCGTTGCCGGTACGCAAGAGACCCAGTACTTC. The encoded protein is CSVAGTQETQYF.

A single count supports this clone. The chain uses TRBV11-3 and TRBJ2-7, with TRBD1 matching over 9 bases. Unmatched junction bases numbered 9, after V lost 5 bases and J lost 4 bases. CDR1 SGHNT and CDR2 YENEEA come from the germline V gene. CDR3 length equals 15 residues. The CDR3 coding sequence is TGTGCCAGCAGCACACAGACAGGGGGAAAATACGAGCAGTACTTC. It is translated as CASSTQTGGKYEQYF.

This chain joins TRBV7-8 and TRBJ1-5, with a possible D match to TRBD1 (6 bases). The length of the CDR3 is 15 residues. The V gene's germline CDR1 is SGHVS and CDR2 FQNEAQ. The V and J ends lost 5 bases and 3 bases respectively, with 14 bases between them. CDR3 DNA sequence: TGTGCCAGCAGCCCCCTGACAGGTAACAATCAGCCCCAGCATTTT. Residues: CASSPLTGNNQPQHF.

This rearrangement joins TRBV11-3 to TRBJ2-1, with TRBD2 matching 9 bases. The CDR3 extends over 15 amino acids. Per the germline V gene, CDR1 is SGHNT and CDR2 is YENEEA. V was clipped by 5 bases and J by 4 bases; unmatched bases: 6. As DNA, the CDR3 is TGTGCCAGCAGCCTGGGAGCGGGGGGTTACAATGAGCAGTTCTTC. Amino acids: CASSLGAGGYNEQFF.